Listed below are T cell receptor beta chains from one sample, sequenced in a study of a mutant IDH1 vaccine in newly diagnosed glioma. The method was immunoSEQ multiplex PCR; TCRdb's version includes in-frame clones alone and lacks a portion of them. The sample shows 60,000 or so clones, around four fifths of them seen only once. Their antigens are not known. Sequenced here: PBMCs, sampled from a glioma patient whose treatment included an IDH1 peptide vaccine. Receptor source: a woman aged 45-59 years with glioma. Both conserved end residues are part of each CDR3. A D gene is named only where the DNA matches it firmly. Expanded clones get a size class; other rows say once, few or many, or leave the size out.

d_call cdr3_length clone_size v_call cdr3_aa
TRBD2 15 . TRBV5-1 CASSLTGGPVNEQFF
TRBD1 15 . TRBV6-1 CASRGTGGSSYEQYF
. 13 . TRBV6-5 CASGGRENQPQHF
. 15 . TRBV6-5 CASSGYRDTYNEQFF
. 13 . TRBV19 CASSSGYNSPLHF
. 12 . TRBV5-1 CASQGSNTEAFF
. 14 medium-sized TRBV28 CASSRLAGRYEQYF
TRBD1 15 . TRBV7-2 CASSLAQGLNYGYTF
. 13 . TRBV30 CAWSVQDNSPLHF
. 14 few TRBV11-2 CASGPSRQNTEAFF
. 15 . TRBV6-4 CASSDGEEGDNEQFF
TRBD2 13 . TRBV5-1 CASSPGTIFEQYF
. 13 . TRBV18 CASSPGPDQPQHF
. 18 once TRBV7-8 CASSFRDGFSSYNSPLHF
. 14 once TRBV9 CASSVTGVADTQYF
TRBD1 15 . TRBV7-9 CASSLTGGGGEKLFF
TRBD2 18 . TRBV18 CASSPLVLAGGSTDTQYF
TRBD1 15 once TRBV30 CAWNRRTGNYEKLFF
TRBD2 15 . TRBV18 CASSPAGGGQETQYF
TRBD1 15 . TRBV30 CAWSRSGGGRTEAFF
TRBD2 17 . TRBV9 CASSVQPLAGGGETQYF
TRBD2 14 . TRBV7-2 CASRPGAGGDTQYF
. 13 . TRBV7-2 CASSLWGPETQYF
TRBD1 15 . TRBV7-3 CASSLLRQGSYGYTF
TRBD2 14 . TRBV2 CASSLSGLENIQYF
. 15 once TRBV9 CASSHRTASTYEQYF
. 12 . TRBV7-9 CASSYVNTEAFF
. 13 few TRBV7-2 CASSLEGTKPQHF
. 14 . TRBV18 CASSPWGSNQPQHF
. 15 . TRBV5-1 CASSLEWGVGTEAFF
TRBD1 14 . TRBV29-1 CSVVQGVPNYGYTF
. 14 once TRBV25-1 CASSLGAGPEKLFF
TRBD1 14 few TRBV27 CASSSRTDRDGYTF
TRBD1 13 . TRBV19 CALQHRGTGELFF